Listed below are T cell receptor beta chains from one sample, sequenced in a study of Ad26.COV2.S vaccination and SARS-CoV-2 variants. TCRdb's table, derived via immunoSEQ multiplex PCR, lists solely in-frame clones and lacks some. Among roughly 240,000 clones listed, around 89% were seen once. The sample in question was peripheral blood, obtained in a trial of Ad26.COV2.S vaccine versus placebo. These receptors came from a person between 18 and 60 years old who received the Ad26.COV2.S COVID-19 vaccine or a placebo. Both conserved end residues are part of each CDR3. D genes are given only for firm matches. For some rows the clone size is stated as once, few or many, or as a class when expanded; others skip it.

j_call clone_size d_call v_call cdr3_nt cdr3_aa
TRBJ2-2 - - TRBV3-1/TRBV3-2 TGTGCCAGCAGCCAAGTGGGGGGGCAATTCACCGGGGAGCTGTTTTTT CASSQVGGQFTGELFF
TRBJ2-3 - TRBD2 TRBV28 TGTGCCAGCAGTCCTAGGAAGACTAGCGGGAGCACAGATACGCAGTATTTT CASSPRKTSGSTDTQYF
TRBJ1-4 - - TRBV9 TGTGCCAGCAGCGGGGTTACCCCAGGGCGGCGGGAAAAACTGTTTTTT CASSGVTPGRREKLFF
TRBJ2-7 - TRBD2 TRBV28 TGTGCCAGCAGCGACTCGACTAGCGGGAGGTCGACGTACGAGCAGTACTTC CASSDSTSGRSTYEQYF
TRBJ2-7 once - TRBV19 TGTGCCAGTAGTATCGGGAAGGGATACGAGCAGTACTTC CASSIGKGYEQYF
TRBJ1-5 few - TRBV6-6 TGTGCCAGCAGTTACGAAACAGGGAAAAATCAGCCCCAGCATTTT CASSYETGKNQPQHF
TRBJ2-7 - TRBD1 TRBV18 TGTGCCAGCTCGCCGAGGACAGGGATACACTACGAGCAGTACTTC CASSPRTGIHYEQYF
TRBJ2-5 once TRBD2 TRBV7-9 TGTGCCAGCAGCTTACTAGCGGGAGGTGAGACCCAGTACTTC CASSLLAGGETQYF
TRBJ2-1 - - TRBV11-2 TGTGCCAGCTCCGGGGCAGGTGAGCAGTTCTTC CASSGAGEQFF
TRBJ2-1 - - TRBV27 TGTGCCAGCAGTTTTACGCACAATGAGCAGTTCTTC CASSFTHNEQFF
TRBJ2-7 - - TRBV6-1 TGTGCCAGCAGTGAAGCTATGTACGAGCAGTACTTC CASSEAMYEQYF
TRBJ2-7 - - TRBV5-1 TGCGCCAGCAGCCCCACTGAGGGATTCTCCTACGAGCAGTACTTC CASSPTEGFSYEQYF
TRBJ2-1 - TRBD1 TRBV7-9 TGTGCCAGCAGCACCGGGACAGGGTATGTCAATGAGCAGTTCTTC CASSTGTGYVNEQFF
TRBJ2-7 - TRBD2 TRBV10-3 TGTGCCATCAGTGAGTCGGCTAGCGGCTCCTACGAGCAGTACTTC CAISESASGSYEQYF
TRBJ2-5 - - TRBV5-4 TGTGCCAGCAGCTCCGTCGCGGGTCAAGAGACCCAGTACTTC CASSSVAGQETQYF
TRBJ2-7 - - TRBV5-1 TGCGCCAGCAGCCCCGAGGGCTACGAGCAGTACTTC CASSPEGYEQYF
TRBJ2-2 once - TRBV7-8 TGTGCCAGCAGGCCCGACAGGGGAGGGACCGGGGAGCTGTTTTTT CASRPDRGGTGELFF
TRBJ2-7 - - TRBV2 TGTGCCAGCAGTCGAGGGGGGGCCAGGACCTACGAGCAGTACTTC CASSRGGARTYEQYF
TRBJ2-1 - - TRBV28 TGTGCCAGCAGTCCCCGACCCTACTATGAGCAGTTCTTC CASSPRPYYEQFF
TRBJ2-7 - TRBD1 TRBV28 TGTGCCAGCAGTCGGGACAGGGGGCGTCTCGAGCAGTACTTC CASSRDRGRLEQYF
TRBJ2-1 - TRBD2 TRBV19 TGTGCCAGTAGTGGGACACCCGGGACTAGCAGGAGCTCCTACAATGAGCAGTTCTTC CASSGTPGTSRSSYNEQFF
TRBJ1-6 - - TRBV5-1 TGCGCCAGCAGCGGGACCCCACAGGGTAACAATTCACCCCTCCACTTT CASSGTPQGNNSPLHF
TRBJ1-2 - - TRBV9 TGTGCCAGCAGTACCAGACCAGCGGACACTCCCAACTATGGCTACACCTTC CASSTRPADTPNYGYTF
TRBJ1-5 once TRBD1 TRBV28 TGTGCCAGCAGTTTACCAGGGGGCGGCAATCAGCCCCAGCATTTT CASSLPGGGNQPQHF
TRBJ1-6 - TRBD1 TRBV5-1 TGCGCCAGCAGCTCCCGGGACAGGGTGACGGGTAATTCACCCCTCCACTTT CASSSRDRVTGNSPLHF
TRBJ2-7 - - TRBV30 TGTGCCTGGGCAGGGGAAGTGAACGAGCAGTACTTC CAWAGEVNEQYF
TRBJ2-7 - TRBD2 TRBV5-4 TGTGCCAGCAGCCCTCGGGACTCCCAGCGGGGCCTCGAGCAGTACTTC CASSPRDSQRGLEQYF
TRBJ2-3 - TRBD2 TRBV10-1 TGCGCCAGCAGTGAGATTGGACTAGCGGGGGGTAAGAGCACAGATACGCAGTATTTT CASSEIGLAGGKSTDTQYF
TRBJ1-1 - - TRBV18 TGTGCCAGCTCACCACCGGCAGGGCGCGAAGCTTTCTTT CASSPPAGREAFF
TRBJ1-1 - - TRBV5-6 TGTGCCAGCAGTTTCACCGGGACCCTTGTCACTGAAGCTTTCTTT CASSFTGTLVTEAFF
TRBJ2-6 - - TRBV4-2 TGTGCCAGCAGCCAAGATTCGCGGGCGGCAGGGGCCAACGTCCTGACTTTC CASSQDSRAAGANVLTF
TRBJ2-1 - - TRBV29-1 TGCAGCGTTGACACAGGGTACAATGAGCAGTTCTTC CSVDTGYNEQFF
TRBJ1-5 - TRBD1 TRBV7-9 TGTGCCAGCAGCCTAAGGACAGGGGAAGATGGTCCCCAGCATTTT CASSLRTGEDGPQHF
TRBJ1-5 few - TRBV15 TGTGCCACCAGCAGAGGGAATAGCAATCAGCCCCAGCATTTT CATSRGNSNQPQHF
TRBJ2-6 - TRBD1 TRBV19 TGTGCCAGTAGCCGGACAGGGGGATCTGGGGCCAACGTCCTGACTTTC CASSRTGGSGANVLTF
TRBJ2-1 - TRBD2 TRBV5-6 TGTGCCAGCAGCTTGGACCAGCGGGGGGCCGGGGATGAGCAGTTCTTC CASSLDQRGAGDEQFF